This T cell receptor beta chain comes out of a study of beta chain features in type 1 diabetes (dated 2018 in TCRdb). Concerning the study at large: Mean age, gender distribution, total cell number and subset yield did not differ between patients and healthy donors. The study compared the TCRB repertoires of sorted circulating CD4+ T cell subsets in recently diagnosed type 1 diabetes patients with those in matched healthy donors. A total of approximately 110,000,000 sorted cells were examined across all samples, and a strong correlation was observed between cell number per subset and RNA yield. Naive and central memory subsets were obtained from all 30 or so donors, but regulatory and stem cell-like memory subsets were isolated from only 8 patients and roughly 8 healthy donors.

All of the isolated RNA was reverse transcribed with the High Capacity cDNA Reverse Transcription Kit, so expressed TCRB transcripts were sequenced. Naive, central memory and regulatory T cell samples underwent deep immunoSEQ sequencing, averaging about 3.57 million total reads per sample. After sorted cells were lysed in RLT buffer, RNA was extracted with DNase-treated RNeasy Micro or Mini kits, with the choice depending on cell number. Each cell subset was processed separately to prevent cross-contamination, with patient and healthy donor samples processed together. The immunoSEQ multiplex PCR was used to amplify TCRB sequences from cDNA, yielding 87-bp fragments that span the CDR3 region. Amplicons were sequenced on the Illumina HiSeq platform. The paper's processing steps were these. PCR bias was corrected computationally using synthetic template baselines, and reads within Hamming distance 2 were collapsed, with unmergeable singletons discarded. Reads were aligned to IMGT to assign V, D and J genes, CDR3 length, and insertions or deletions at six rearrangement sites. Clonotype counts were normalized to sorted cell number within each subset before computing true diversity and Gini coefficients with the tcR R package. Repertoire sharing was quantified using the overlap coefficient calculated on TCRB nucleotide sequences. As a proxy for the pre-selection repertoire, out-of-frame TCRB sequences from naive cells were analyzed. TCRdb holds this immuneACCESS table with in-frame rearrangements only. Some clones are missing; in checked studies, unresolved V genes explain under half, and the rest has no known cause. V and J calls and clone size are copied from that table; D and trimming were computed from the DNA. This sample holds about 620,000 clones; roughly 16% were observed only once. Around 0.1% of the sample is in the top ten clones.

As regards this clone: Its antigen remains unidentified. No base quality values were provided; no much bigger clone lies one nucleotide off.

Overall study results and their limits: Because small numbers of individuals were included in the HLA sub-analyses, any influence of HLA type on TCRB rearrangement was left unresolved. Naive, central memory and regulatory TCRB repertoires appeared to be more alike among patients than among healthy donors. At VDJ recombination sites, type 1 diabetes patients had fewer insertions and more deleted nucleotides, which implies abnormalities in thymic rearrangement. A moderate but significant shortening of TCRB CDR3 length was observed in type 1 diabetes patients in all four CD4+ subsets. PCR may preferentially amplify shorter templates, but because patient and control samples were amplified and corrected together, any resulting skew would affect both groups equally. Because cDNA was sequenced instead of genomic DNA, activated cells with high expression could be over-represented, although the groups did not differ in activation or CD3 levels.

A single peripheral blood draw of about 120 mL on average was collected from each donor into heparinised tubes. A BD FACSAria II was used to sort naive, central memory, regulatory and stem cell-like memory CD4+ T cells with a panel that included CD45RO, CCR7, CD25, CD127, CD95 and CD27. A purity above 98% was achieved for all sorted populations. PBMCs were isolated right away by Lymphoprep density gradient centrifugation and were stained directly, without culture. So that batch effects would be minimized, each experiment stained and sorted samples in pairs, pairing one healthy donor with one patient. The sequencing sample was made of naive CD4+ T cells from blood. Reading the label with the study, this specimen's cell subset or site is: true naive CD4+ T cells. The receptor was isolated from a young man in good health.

The CDR3 reads CASSLNRIDGYTF. The nucleotides are TGTGCCAGCAGTTTAAACAGGATCGATGGCTACACCTTC. The rearranged chain carries TRBV27 and TRBJ1-2; possibly the D gene is TRBD1, per 5 matching bases. Reading the germline V gene (reference sequence) gives CDR1 MNHEY and CDR2 SMNVEV. V is clipped by 2 bases and J by 6 bases, and the sequence between their germline boundaries is 10 bases long. The CDR3 sequence holds 13 residues, the cysteine and phenylalanine included. Only the CDR3 DNA is retained, 39 bases long and in frame from the first base.